These T cell receptor beta chains were read from a single sample in a study of blood T cell repertoires in COVID-19. Clones were sequenced by immunoSEQ multiplex PCR, and TCRdb holds only the in-frame ones, with some missing. The table records 160,000 or so clones, more than 70% of them present only once. Sequencing input: peripheral blood. The receptors derive from a man aged 55 to 70 with acute or convalescent COVID-19. CDR3s leave out the opening cysteine and the closing phenylalanine or tryptophan. A D gene is named only where the DNA matches it firmly.

>TRBJ2-1|TRBV27|TRBD2
ASSLRRGEYNEQF
>TRBJ1-3|TRBV19|TRBD1
ASSRLTGSGNTIY
>TRBJ1-6|TRBV5-1|.
ASSFLGHSYNSPLH
>TRBJ2-2|TRBV5-1|.
ASWDQAGTGELF
>TRBJ1-2|TRBV24-1|.
ATSPGGYGGYT
>TRBJ2-6|TRBV5-1|TRBD2
ASKLAGGSGANVLT
>TRBJ1-1|TRBV2|TRBD1
ASSTEQGGTEAF
>TRBJ1-3|TRBV9|.
ASSGSSLSGNTIY
>TRBJ1-5|TRBV30|.
AWSDTRNQPQH
>TRBJ1-1|TRBV6-6|.
ASSKQGWFAF
>TRBJ2-2|TRBV5-6|.
ASSLLMSGELF
>TRBJ2-1|TRBV3-1/TRBV3-2|.
ASSQPPENNEQF
>TRBJ2-3|TRBV27|TRBD2
ASSLYRRGGTDTQY
>TRBJ2-2|TRBV5-1|.
ASGVQDPFTGELF
>TRBJ2-1|TRBV3-1/TRBV3-2|.
ASSQDSRNEQF
>TRBJ1-1|TRBV3-1/TRBV3-2|.
ASSPYRENTEAF
>TRBJ1-5|TRBV2|.
ASSPDRSNQPQH
>TRBJ1-1|TRBV7-3|.
ASSLTAGRNTEAF
>TRBJ1-6|TRBV6-5|TRBD1
ASSRDRGNVSPLH
>TRBJ1-5|TRBV18|TRBD1
ASSPPGQAGNNQPQH
>TRBJ2-3|TRBV19|.
ASSIGGGTDTQY
>TRBJ1-1|TRBV19|.
ASKPLTVNTEAF
>TRBJ2-2|TRBV2|TRBD1
ASSVRGQGAGELF
>TRBJ1-2|TRBV10-3|.
AITGYPWTNYGYT
>TRBJ1-5|TRBV5-5|.
ASSPRRVGQPQH
>TRBJ1-3|TRBV2|.
ASMNRLLDSGNTIY
>TRBJ1-2|TRBV11-2|.
ASSFFGQTNYGYT
>TRBJ1-6|TRBV23-1|TRBD1
ASSQSTGRSDSPLH
>TRBJ2-3|TRBV7-2|TRBD2
ASSLKGSGGAKTDTQY
>TRBJ2-7|TRBV2|TRBD1
ASSEGQGGYEQY
>TRBJ1-5|TRBV24-1|.
ATSATGFSNQPQH
>TRBJ2-5|TRBV2|TRBD1
ASSMDRRETQY
>TRBJ1-1|TRBV23-1|.
ASTSERVEAEAF